This T cell receptor (beta chain) was retrieved from a study of blood T cell repertoires in COVID-19 (dated by TCRdb to the early 2020s). Regarding the study in general: Collaborator samples came from the United States, Italy and Spain and covered acute and convalescent phases of COVID-19. A freely available public database, intended as a resource for researchers studying the immune response to SARS-CoV-2, is where the repertoires were released. Sample metadata almost always included a de-identified subject ID, COVID-19 status, age in years and sex. Where HLA class I and class II types were available, the types were taken from metadata supplied by the sample provider, not from assay-based typing. Samples came from the ongoing ImmuneRACE study (first 160 participants) plus 1,254 subjects from 6 global collaborators. The dataset comprised deeply sampled blood TCRbeta repertoires from subjects exposed to, actively infected with, or recovered from COVID-19. The material from the prospective study consisted of cDNA or gDNA derived from T cells, B-cell-depleted T cells, or PBMCs. Study-level results and caveats: How much clinical and demographic metadata was included differed by source and by participant, and the metadata was provided uncurated.

TCRbeta CDR3 regions were amplified from genomic DNA using the immunoSEQ Assay, a bias-controlled multiplex PCR. On the authors' methods: Within the assay, amplification of reference gene primers was used to estimate how many nucleated cells each sample contained. Sequence reads were collapsed and filtered to measure the absolute abundance of every unique TCRbeta CDR3 rearrangement. Productive Simpson clonality was computed per sample as the square root of Simpson's diversity index over productive rearrangements. TCRdb re-hosts the immuneACCESS table, in-frame sequences only. Its copies lack some clones; in the studies checked, an unresolved V gene accounts for under half of them, and the cause for the rest is not known. V and J calls and clone size are given by that table; D and trimming were obtained from the DNA. Counted in this sample were over 250,000 clones; 86% of them appeared once. About 9.8% of the sample comes from the top ten.

There are 18 amino acids in the CDR3, from cysteine to phenylalanine inclusive. CDR3 DNA only is kept here, 54 bases in frame from base 1. The germline V gene (reference sequence) sets CDR1 to WNHNN and CDR2 to SYGVQD. V and J are trimmed by 5 bases and 2 bases, and the gene matches miss 10 bases of the junction. Samples from volunteer blood donors who had recovered from COVID-19 were contributed by a second Seattle source. Whole blood was collected in K2EDTA tubes by collaborating institutions according to the institutions' own protocols. For TCRbeta analysis, collaborators shipped samples as frozen whole blood, isolated PBMCs, or DNA extracted from either of those sample types. As to this clone: Its antigen target is currently unknown. Within one base of it there is no much larger clone, and no base qualities were kept.

Sequencing was done on a sample of peripheral blood. The chain is made from TRBV10-1 and TRBJ2-2; TRBD2 agrees with 11 junctional bases. The source of this sequence is a man aged 35 to 55 who had recovered from COVID-19. The bases are TGCGCCAGCAGTAGGGGTTTCGGGACTAGCGGAAACACCGGGGAGCTGTTTTTT. It translates to CASSRGFGTSGNTGELFF.